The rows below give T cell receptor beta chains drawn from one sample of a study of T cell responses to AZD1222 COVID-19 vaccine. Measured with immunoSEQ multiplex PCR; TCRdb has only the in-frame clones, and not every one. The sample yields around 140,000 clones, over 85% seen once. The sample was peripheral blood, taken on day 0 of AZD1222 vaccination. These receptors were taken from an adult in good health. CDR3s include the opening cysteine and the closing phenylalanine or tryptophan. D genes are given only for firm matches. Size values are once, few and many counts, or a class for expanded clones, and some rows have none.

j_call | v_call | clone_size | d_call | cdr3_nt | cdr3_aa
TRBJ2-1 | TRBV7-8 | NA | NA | TGTGCCAGCAGCTTACCCCGCCTCACCTACAATGAGCAGTTCTTC | CASSLPRLTYNEQFF
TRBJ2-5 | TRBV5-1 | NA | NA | TGCGCCAGCAGATCTACTACGTCGCCCGAGACCCAGTACTTC | CASRSTTSPETQYF
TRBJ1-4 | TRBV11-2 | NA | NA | TGTGCCAGCAGCTTGGGACTGGGGGAAAAACTGTTTTTT | CASSLGLGEKLFF
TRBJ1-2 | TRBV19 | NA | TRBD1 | TGTGCCAGTAGTATGGGGGGACAGAGTGGCTACACCTTC | CASSMGGQSGYTF
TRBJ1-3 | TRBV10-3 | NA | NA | TGTGCCATCACCCCGGAGGGGTCCGGAAACACCATATATTTT | CAITPEGSGNTIYF
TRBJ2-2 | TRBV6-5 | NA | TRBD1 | TGTGCCAGCAGAAACAGGGGGCTCACCGGGGAGCTGTTTTTT | CASRNRGLTGELFF
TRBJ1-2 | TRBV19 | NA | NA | TGTGCCAGTAGTCCTACAGGGTCCCTTGGCTACACCTTC | CASSPTGSLGYTF
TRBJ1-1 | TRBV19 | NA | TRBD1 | TGTGCCAGTACCTCTGGGACAGGGGTGCGGACTGAAGCTTTCTTT | CASTSGTGVRTEAFF
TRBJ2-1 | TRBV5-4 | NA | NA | TGTGCCAGCAGCTTAGACACCGCCTACAATGAGCAGTTCTTC | CASSLDTAYNEQFF
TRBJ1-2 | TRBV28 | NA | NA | TGTGCCAGCAGTATACCGGGAATCTATGGCTACACCTTC | CASSIPGIYGYTF
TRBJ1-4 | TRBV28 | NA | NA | TGTGCCAGCAGTTTTAACTCTTTGAAGGAAAAACTGTTTTTT | CASSFNSLKEKLFF
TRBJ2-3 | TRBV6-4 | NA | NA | TGTGCCAGCAGTGACGGGTGGGGCACAGATACGCAGTATTTT | CASSDGWGTDTQYF
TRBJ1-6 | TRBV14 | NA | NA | TGTGCCAGCAGCCAGAACCTTCCTGGGGTGGGTTCACCCCTCCACTTT | CASSQNLPGVGSPLHF
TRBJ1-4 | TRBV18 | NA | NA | TGTGCCAGCTCACTAGTTCCGCCAGGACTTAATGAAAAACTGTTTTTT | CASSLVPPGLNEKLFF
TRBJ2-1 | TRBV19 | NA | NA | TGTGCCAGTCAGCCTTCAGGGAGCTCCTACAATGAGCAGTTCTTC | CASQPSGSSYNEQFF
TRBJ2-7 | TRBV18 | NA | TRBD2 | TGTGCCAGCTCACCACTCAGACTAGCGGGATCATCCTACGAGCAGTACTTC | CASSPLRLAGSSYEQYF
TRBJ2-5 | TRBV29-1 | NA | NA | TGCAGCGTTGAAGATCCGGGGGCCCAGTACTTC | CSVEDPGAQYF
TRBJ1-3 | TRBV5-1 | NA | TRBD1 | TGCGCCAGCAGCCTCGGACAGGGGACTGGAAACACCATATATTTT | CASSLGQGTGNTIYF
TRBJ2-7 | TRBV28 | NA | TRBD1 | TGTGCCAGCAGTCCCGGGACAGGCTCCTACGAGCAGTACTTC | CASSPGTGSYEQYF
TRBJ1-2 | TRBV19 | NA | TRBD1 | TGTGCCAGTAGTCCGGACAGGGAGGGTGATGGCTACACCTTC | CASSPDREGDGYTF
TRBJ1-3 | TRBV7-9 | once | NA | TGTGCCAGCAGCTTGACCTCTGGAAACACCATATATTTT | CASSLTSGNTIYF
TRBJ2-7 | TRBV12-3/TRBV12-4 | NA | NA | TGTGCCAGCAGTTTCTGGAGGCACGAGCAGTACTTC | CASSFWRHEQYF
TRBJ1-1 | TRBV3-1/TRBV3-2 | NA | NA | TGTGCCAGCAGCATGGGAGGGGCTCAGAACACTGAAGCTTTCTTT | CASSMGGAQNTEAFF
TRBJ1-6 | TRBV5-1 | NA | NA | TGCGCCAGCAGCTTGGAAGAGAGCTCCTATAATTCACCCCTCCACTTT | CASSLEESSYNSPLHF
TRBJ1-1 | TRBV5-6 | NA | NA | TGTGCCAGCAGCTTGGCAGGGTCCACTGAAGCTTTCTTT | CASSLAGSTEAFF
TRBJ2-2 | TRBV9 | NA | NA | TGTGCCAGCAGCTTGGGACGGCAATTCACCGGGGAGCTGTTTTTT | CASSLGRQFTGELFF
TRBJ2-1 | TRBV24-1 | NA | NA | TGTGCCACCAGTGAGTGGACAGACTCCTACAATGAGCAGTTCTTC | CATSEWTDSYNEQFF
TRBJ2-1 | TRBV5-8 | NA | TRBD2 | TGTGCCAGCAGCTTTTTTGGTAGCGGGAGTGGGCACAATGAGCAGTTCTTC | CASSFFGSGSGHNEQFF
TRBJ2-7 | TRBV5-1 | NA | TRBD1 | TGCGCCAGCAGCTTGGACTCCGGGACAGTGGCCTACGAGCAGTACTTC | CASSLDSGTVAYEQYF
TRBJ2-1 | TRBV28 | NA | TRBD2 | TGTGCCAGCAGTCCCCCCTCCGGGTTTGAGGCTAGCGGGAGTATATACAATGAGCAGTTCTTC | CASSPPSGFEASGSIYNEQFF
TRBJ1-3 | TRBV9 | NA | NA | TGTGCCAGCAGCAATCGGGACATAGACTCTGGAAACACCATATATTTT | CASSNRDIDSGNTIYF
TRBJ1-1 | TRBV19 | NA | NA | TGTGCCAGTAGTAACAGATTCACTGAAGCTTTCTTT | CASSNRFTEAFF
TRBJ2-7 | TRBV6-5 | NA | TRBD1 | TGTGCCAGCACCTCTGCCACAGGGGGAGGCTACGAGCAGTACTTC | CASTSATGGGYEQYF
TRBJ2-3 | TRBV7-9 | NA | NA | TGTGCCAGCAGCTTAGCGGCCAGCGGACCTAGCACAGATACGCAGTATTTT | CASSLAASGPSTDTQYF
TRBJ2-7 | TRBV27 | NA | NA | TGTGCCAGCAACCCCAGCGGACGCCCCGCCTACGAGCAGTACTTC | CASNPSGRPAYEQYF
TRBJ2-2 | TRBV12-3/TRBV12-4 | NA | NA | TGTGCCAGCAGTTTCGACTGGGACGGGGAGCTGTTTTTT | CASSFDWDGELFF
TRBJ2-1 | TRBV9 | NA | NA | TGTGCCAGCAGCGTGGGATACTACAATGAGCAGTTCTTC | CASSVGYYNEQFF
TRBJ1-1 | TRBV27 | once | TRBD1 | TGTGCCAGCAGTGTTGACAGGGTCAACACTGAAGCTTTCTTT | CASSVDRVNTEAFF
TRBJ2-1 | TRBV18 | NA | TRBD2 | TGTGCCAGCTCACCACGGGTCCTAGCGGACGACAATGAGCAGTTCTTC | CASSPRVLADDNEQFF
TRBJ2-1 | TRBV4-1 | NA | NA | TGCGCCAGCGTAGGGGAGCGTCAATCTTCTGAGCAGTTCTTC | CASVGERQSSEQFF
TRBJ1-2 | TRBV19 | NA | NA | TGTGCCAGTATAGACAGCGATGGTGGCTACACCTTC | CASIDSDGGYTF